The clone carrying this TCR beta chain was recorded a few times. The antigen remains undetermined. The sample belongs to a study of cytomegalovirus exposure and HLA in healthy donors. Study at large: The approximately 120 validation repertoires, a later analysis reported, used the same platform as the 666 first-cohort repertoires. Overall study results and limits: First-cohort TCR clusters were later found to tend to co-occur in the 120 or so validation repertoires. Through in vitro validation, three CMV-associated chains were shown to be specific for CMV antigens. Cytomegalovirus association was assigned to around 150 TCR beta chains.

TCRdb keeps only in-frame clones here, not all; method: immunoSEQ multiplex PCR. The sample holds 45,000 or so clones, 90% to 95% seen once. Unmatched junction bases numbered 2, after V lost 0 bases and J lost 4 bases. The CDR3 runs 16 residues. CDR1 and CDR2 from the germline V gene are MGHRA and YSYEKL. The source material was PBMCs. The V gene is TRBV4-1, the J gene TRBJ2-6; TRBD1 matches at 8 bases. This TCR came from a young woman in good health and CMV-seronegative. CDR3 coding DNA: TGCGCCAGCAGCCAAGACAGGGGGCTAGGGGCCAACGTCCTGACTTTC. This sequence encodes CASSQDRGLGANVLTF.